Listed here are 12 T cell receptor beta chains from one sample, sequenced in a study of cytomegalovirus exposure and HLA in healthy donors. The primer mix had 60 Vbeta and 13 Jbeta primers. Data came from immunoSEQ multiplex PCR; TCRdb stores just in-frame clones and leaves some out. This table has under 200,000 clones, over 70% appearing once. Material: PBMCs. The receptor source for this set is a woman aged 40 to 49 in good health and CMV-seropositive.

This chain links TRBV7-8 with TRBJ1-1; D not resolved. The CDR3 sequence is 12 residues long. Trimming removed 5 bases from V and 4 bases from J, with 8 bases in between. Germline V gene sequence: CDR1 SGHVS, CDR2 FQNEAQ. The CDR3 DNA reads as TGTGCCAGCAGCCGAGGAGGCACTGAAGCTTTCTTT. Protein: CASSRGGTEAFF.

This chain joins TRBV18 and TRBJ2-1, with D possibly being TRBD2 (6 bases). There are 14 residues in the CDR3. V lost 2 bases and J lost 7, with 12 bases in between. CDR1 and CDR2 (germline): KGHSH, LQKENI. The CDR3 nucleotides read TGTGCCAGCTCACCATGGGGGGTTAGTAATGAGCAGTTCTTC. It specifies CASSPWGVSNEQFF.

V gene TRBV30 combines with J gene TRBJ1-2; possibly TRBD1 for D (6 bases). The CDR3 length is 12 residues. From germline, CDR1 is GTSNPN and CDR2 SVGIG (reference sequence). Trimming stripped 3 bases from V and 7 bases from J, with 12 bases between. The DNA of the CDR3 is TGTGCCTGGAGCAACAGGGCAATTGGCTACACCTTC. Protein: CAWSNRAIGYTF.

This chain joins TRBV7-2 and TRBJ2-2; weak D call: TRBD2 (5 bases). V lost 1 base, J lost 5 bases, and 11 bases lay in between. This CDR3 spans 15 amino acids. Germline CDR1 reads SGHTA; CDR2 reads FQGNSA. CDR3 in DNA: TGTGCCAGCAGCTTAGTAGGAGGAAGTACCGGGGAGCTGTTTTTT. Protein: CASSLVGGSTGELFF.

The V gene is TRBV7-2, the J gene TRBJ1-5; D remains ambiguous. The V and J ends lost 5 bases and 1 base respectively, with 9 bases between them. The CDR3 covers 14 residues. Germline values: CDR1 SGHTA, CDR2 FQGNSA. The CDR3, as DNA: TGTGCCAGCAGCCTCTACCGGAGCAATCAGCCCCAGCATTTT. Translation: CASSLYRSNQPQHF.

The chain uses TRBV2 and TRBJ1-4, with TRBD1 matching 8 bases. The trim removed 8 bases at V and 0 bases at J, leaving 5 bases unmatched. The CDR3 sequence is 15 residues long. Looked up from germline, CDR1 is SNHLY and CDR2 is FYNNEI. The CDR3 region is CASGPDRATNEKLFF. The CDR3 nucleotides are TGTGCCAGCGGGCCGGACAGGGCAACTAATGAAAAACTGTTTTTT.

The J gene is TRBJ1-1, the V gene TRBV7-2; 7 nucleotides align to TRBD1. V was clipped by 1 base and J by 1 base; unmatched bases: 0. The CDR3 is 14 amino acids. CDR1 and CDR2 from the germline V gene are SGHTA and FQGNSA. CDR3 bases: TGTGCCAGCAGCTTAGGACAGGGGAACACTGAAGCTTTCTTT. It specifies CASSLGQGNTEAFF.

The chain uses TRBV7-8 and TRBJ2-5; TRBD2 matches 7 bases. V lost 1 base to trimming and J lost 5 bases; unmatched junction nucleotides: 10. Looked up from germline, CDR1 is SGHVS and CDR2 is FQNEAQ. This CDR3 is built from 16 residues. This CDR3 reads CASSLDQGPGGETQYF. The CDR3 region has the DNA TGTGCCAGCAGCTTAGACCAGGGACCGGGGGGTGAGACCCAGTACTTC. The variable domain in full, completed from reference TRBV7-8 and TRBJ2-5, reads GAGVSQSPRYKVAKRGQDVALRCDPISGHVSLFWYQQALGQGPEFLTYFQNEAQLDKSGLPSDRFFAERPEGSVSTLKIQRTQQEDSAVYLCASSLDQGPGGETQYFGPGTRLLVL.

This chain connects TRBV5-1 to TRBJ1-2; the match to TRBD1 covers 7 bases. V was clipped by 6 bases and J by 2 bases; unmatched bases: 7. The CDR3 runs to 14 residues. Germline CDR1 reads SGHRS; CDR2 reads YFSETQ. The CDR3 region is CASNQGDSNYGYTF. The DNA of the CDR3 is TGCGCCAGCAACCAGGGGGACAGCAACTATGGCTACACCTTC.

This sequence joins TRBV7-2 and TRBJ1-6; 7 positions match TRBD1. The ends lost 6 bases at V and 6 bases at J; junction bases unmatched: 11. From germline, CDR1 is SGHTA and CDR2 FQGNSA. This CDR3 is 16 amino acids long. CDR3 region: CASRPQGGNLNSPLHF. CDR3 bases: TGTGCCAGCAGACCCCAGGGGGGCAATCTTAATTCACCCCTCCACTTT.

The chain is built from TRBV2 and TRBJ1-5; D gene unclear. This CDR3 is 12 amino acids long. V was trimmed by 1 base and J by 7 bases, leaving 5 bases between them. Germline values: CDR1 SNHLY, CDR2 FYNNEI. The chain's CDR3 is CASSEGRQPQHF. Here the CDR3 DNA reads TGTGCCAGCAGTGAAGGGAGGCAGCCCCAGCATTTT.

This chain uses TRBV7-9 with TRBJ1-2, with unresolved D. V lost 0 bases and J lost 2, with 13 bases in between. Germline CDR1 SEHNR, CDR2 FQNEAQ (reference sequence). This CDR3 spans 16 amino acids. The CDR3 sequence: CASSLASGVGNYGYTF. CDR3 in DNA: TGTGCCAGCAGCTTAGCGAGCGGGGTGGGGAACTATGGCTACACCTTC.